This TCR beta chain was sequenced for a study of T cell repertoires in aging, cancer and after chemotherapy (dated 2019 in TCRdb). Regarding the complete study: Donors spanned six age groups from 30 or younger to 70 or older, with at least three individuals per group. Paired pre- and post-chemotherapy samples in the solid tumor group came from brain tumor (glioblastoma) patients receiving temozolomide-based therapy. About 9.3 million TCR reads were contained in the full dataset. To examine immunoaging and T cell reconstitution after chemotherapy, the study profiled TCR beta repertoires in peripheral blood from healthy donors and cancer patients. A cohort of 220 or so cancer patients (94 with hematological and around 130 with solid cancers) was assembled, and under 100 healthy donors were included as a reference group. Paper-wide results and their limitations: In healthy donors, the decline in TCR diversity with age was mainly due to loss of richness, whereas in cancer patients loss of evenness also played a role. In both cancer cohorts, the median generation probability rose over the chemotherapy interval, which suggests that the repertoire was reconstituted through rebound thymic output. According to the authors, the repertoire data do not permit conclusions about immunological memory after chemotherapy. Compared with age-matched healthy donors, untreated patients with either hematological or solid cancers had significantly lower TCR diversity in the blood along with higher clonality.

Multiplex touch-down PCR with a mixed TRB-A/B primer pool was used to amplify rearranged TRB sequences covering the V, D and J segments. Illumina adapters and sample indices were attached to the amplicons in two consecutive PCR reactions using Phusion HS II polymerase. After gel purification with the NucleoSpin Gel and PCR Clean-up kit, the amplicons were checked using Qubit and an Agilent 2100 Bioanalyzer. Libraries were sequenced on an Illumina MiSeq using 600-cycle, single-indexed, paired-end runs. The original pipeline was this. TRB sequences were processed with MiXCR versions 2.12 and 3.0.5. Each unique CDR3 nucleotide sequence was treated as one clone, and only productive sequences with two or more reads were kept. The repertoire metrics were Shannon diversity, evenness, clonality (defined as one minus evenness), and alpha-parameterized diversity profiles covering alpha 0 to 5. The IGoR algorithm was used to compute generation probabilities of clones in paired pre- and post-chemotherapy samples. In TCRdb, the public reads were trimmed at Q25 with fastp and aligned with MiXCR, with productive beta chains retained. Identical CDR3 proteins give one entry, which carries the most common genes and DNA. The V and J calls come from TCRdb's annotation, not from the publication. The sample data list about 1,800 distinct CDR3 sequences, and over 20% of these were observed just once. Together, the top ten hold approximately 60% of the sample.

V lost 3 bases and J lost 0 bases; the stretch between them is 12 bases long. Via the germline V gene (reference sequence), CDR1 is LNHNV and CDR2 YYDKDF. From the cysteine through the phenylalanine, the CDR3 covers 16 amino acids. This entry keeps only the CDR3 DNA: 48 bases, framed from base 1. TCR beta rearrangements were amplified from genomic DNA isolated from peripheral blood, not from sorted cells or RNA. This clonotype is termed medium-sized (0.01 to 0.1%). Its antigen is unknown. Base qualities are not recorded, but no much larger clone differs from it by a single base. The clonotype was recovered from a human donor with a solid tumor. The material sequenced was blood. Recombination joined TRBV15 with TRBJ1-3; the D gene remains uncertain. The DNA is TGTGCCACCAGCAGGAACCTCAGGCCCTCTGGAAACACCATATATTTT. Its amino acids are CATSRNLRPSGNTIYF. This CDR3, with the reference TRBV15 and TRBJ1-3 proteins standing in past its ends, gives the full variable domain DAMVIQNPRYQVTQFGKPVTLSCSQTLNHNVMYWYQQKSSQAPKLLFHYYDKDFNNEADTPDNFQSRRPNTSFCFLDIRSPGLGDTAMYLCATSRNLRPSGNTIYFGEGSWLTVV.